This TCR beta chain comes out of a study of blood T cell repertoires in COVID-19. In the study overall: Sources were T cells, B-cell-depleted T cells, or PBMCs; the material itself was cDNA or gDNA.

The ends were cut back, 5 bases at V and 5 bases at J, with 15 bases in the middle. The germline V gene encodes CDR1 SGHTA and CDR2 FQGNSA. The CDR3 is 14 residues long. As processed by the authors: Quantification of nucleated cells was approximated via reference gene primer amplification. TCRdb's copy holds only in-frame clones and misses some; the assay was immunoSEQ multiplex PCR. V and J calls and clone size are those listed in that table; D and trimming were worked out from the DNA. The table includes 71,000 or so clones, just under 85% detected once. Specimen: peripheral blood. The chain combines TRBV7-2 with TRBJ1-1; D is perhaps TRBD1 (5 bases). This clonotype originated in a man aged 70-80 years with acute or convalescent COVID-19. CDR3 nucleotide sequence: TGTGCCAGCAGCAACATTCGGGGGGGGACTGAAGCTTTCTTT. This codes for CASSNIRGGTEAFF.